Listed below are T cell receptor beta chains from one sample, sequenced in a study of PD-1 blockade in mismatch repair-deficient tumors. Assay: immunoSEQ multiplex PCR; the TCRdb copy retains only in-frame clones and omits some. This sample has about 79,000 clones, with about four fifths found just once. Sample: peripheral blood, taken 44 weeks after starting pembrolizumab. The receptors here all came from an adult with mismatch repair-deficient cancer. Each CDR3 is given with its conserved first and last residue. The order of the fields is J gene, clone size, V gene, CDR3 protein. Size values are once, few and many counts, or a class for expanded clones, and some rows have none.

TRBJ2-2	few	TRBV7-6	CASSPTGLVPGELFF
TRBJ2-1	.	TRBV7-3	CASSRSGLAGGDEQFF
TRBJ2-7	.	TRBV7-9	CASSPSGAGASYEQYF
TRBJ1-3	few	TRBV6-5	CASSYDSRVHTIYF
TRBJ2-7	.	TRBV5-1	CASSSTSGGPQQYF
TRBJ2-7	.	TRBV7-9	CASSSAGYEQYF
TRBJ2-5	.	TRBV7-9	CASSSGGRLLGEETQYF
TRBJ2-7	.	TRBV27	CASRKSGQGAYEQYF
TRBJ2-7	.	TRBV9	CASSSYYGGGYEQYF
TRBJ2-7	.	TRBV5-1	CASSIDRFEQYF
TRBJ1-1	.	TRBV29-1	CSVHPNLGYFAGQRNTEAFF
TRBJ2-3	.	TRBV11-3	CASSPRQGGDTQYF
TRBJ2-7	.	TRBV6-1	CAASSYEQYF
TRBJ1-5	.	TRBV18	CASSPLAFDQPQHF
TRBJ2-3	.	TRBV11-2	CASSLVRGRDTQYF
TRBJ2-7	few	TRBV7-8	CASSAVIYEQYF
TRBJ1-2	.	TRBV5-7	CASSLGAGRGDGYTF
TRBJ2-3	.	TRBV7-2	CASSLVGPADTQYF
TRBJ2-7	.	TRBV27	CASSNKGRRQSYEQYF
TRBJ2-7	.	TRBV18	CASSPPGAYEQYF
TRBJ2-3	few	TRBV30	CAWAKREADTQYF
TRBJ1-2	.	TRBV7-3	CASSLIGGGGDGYTF
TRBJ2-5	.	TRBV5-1	CASSPILAGAQETQYF
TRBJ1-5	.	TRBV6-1	CASSERGQPQHF
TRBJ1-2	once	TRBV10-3	CAISAMSLKKYGYTF
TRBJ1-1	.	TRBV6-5	CASGSGPNTEAFF
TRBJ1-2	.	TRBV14	CASSQFTGNGYTF
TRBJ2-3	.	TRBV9	CASSRTGMADTQYF
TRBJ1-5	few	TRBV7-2	CASSPSNQPQHF
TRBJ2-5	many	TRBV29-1	CSVNRGDGETQYF
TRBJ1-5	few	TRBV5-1	CASSFGDSDQPQHF
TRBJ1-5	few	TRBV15	CATSRDTGSNQPQHF
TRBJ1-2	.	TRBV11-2	CASHKGGNYGYTF
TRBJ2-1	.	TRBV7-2	CASSRYGTSGRTVYNEQFF
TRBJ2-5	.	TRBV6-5	CASSSSGPRNGETQYF
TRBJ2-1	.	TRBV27	CASSFLGSSYNEQFF
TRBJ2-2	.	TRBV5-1	CASSSQGLAGGPRTGELFF
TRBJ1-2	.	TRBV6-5	CASRPENYGYTF